Listed below are T cell receptor beta chains from one sample, sequenced in a study of CD8 T cells in ankylosing spondylitis. TCRdb ran MiXCR on the 5' RACE reads and lists one entry per CDR3 protein. Seen here are some 840,000 distinct CDR3 sequences, approximately 10% observed once, and the top ten hold under 0.6%. Sequencing was carried out using blood, either unsorted or a sorted T cell fraction (not recorded which). Receptors originate from a male donor with ankylosing spondylitis. Both conserved end residues are part of each CDR3. The D gene is left open where the match is weak. Part of the rows lack a size; the others show once, few, many or a class for expanded clones.

size: .
J: TRBJ1-1
D: .
V: TRBV5-6
DNA: TGTGCCAGCAGCTTGCGTAGACAGTGGGAAGCTTTCTTT
CDR3: CASSLRRQWEAFF

size: .
J: TRBJ1-5
D: .
V: TRBV12-3/TRBV12-4
DNA: TGTGCCAGCAGTTCAACACGTACGGCCCAGCATTTT
CDR3: CASSSTRTAQHF

size: .
J: TRBJ2-3
D: .
V: TRBV20-1
DNA: TGCAGTGCTAGAGTGCGCCCGACAGATACGCAGTATTTT
CDR3: CSARVRPTDTQYF

size: few
J: TRBJ1-1
D: .
V: TRBV29-1
DNA: TGCAGCGTTACCCTGGGGTTTAGGTATGTTCTTCACACTGAAGCTTTCTTT
CDR3: CSVTLGFRYVLHTEAFF

size: .
J: TRBJ2-3
D: .
V: TRBV20-1
DNA: TGCAGTGCTAGAGATTGGGGCGCCCGAGGGAGAATTGGCACAGATACGCAGTATTTT
CDR3: CSARDWGARGRIGTDTQYF

size: .
J: TRBJ2-7
D: TRBD1
V: TRBV28
DNA: TGTGCCAGCAGGACAGGGTCCCACTCCTACGAGCAGTACTTC
CDR3: CASRTGSHSYEQYF

size: .
J: TRBJ1-2
D: .
V: TRBV11-2
DNA: TGTGCCAGCAGCTTTTGGGTTGCAAGGGGGAATAACTATGGCTACACCTTC
CDR3: CASSFWVARGNNYGYTF

size: many
J: TRBJ2-2
D: .
V: TRBV20-1
DNA: TGCAGTGCTAGGGGCGGATCGAACACCGGGGAGCTGTTTTTT
CDR3: CSARGGSNTGELFF

size: .
J: TRBJ2-3
D: .
V: TRBV29-1
DNA: TGCAGCGTTGTTCCAGGCAAAGGCACAGATACGCAGTATTTT
CDR3: CSVVPGKGTDTQYF

size: .
J: TRBJ1-4
D: .
V: TRBV20-1
DNA: TGCAGTGCTAGAAAAGGGGAGGAAAAACTGTTTTTT
CDR3: CSARKGEEKLFF

size: few
J: TRBJ1-1
D: TRBD1
V: TRBV20-1
DNA: TGCAGTGCTCCAAAGGGACAGGGTGGTGAAGCTTTCTTT
CDR3: CSAPKGQGGEAFF

size: many
J: TRBJ1-2
D: .
V: TRBV28
DNA: TGTGCCAGCAGTCCCCCGGGCAGGGGCTACACCTTC
CDR3: CASSPPGRGYTF

size: few
J: TRBJ2-7
D: .
V: TRBV5-5
DNA: TGTGCCAGCAGCTTAACTACGCAGGGAATGGGAGAGGACTTC
CDR3: CASSLTTQGMGEDF

size: .
J: TRBJ2-2
D: TRBD1
V: TRBV4-2
DNA: TGTGCCAGCAGCCAAGTGACAGGGGGTTCTAACACCGGGGAGCTGTTTTTT
CDR3: CASSQVTGGSNTGELFF

size: .
J: TRBJ1-2
D: .
V: TRBV5-5
DNA: TGTGCCAGCAGCTTTAATATCCCAACGGGAGGCTACACCTTC
CDR3: CASSFNIPTGGYTF

size: .
J: TRBJ2-2
D: TRBD2
V: TRBV12-3/TRBV12-4
DNA: TGTGCCAGCAGTCCACCGGGACTAGGAGCCGGGGAGCTGTTTTTT
CDR3: CASSPPGLGAGELFF

size: .
J: TRBJ2-1
D: .
V: TRBV28
DNA: TGTGCCAGCAGTTTGTGGTTTGAGCAGTTCTTC
CDR3: CASSLWFEQFF

size: few
J: TRBJ2-7
D: .
V: TRBV18
DNA: TGTGCCAGCTCACCACAGGGGATAGCCTACGAGCAGTACTTC
CDR3: CASSPQGIAYEQYF

size: few
J: TRBJ2-1
D: TRBD1
V: TRBV7-3
DNA: TGTGCCAGCAGCCCCGGGACAGGGAGTAGCAATGAGCAGTTCTTC
CDR3: CASSPGTGSSNEQFF

size: few
J: TRBJ1-3
D: .
V: TRBV7-2
DNA: TGTGCCAGCAGCTTAGGTGCGGGAACCACCATATATTTT
CDR3: CASSLGAGTTIYF

size: .
J: TRBJ2-2
D: TRBD2
V: TRBV5-1
DNA: TGCGCCAGCAAGGGACTAGCGGGAGTAACCGGGGAGCTGTTTTTT
CDR3: CASKGLAGVTGELFF